This T cell receptor (beta chain) was recovered during a study of cytomegalovirus exposure and HLA in healthy donors. The PCR employed 60 Vbeta primers together with 13 Jbeta primers. Libraries were prepared by immunoSEQ multiplex PCR; TCRdb keeps only in-frame clonotypes and omits some of them. The sample table sets out about 200,000 clones. When sampled, the donors appeared nominally healthy, though they likely had unrecorded immune exposures. CDR3 length: 12 amino acids. V was pared by 5 bases and J by 4 bases, with 6 bases between. CDR1 is MNHEY, CDR2 SVGAGI, per germline. The chain is built from TRBV6-5 and TRBJ1-3; no clear D. The TCR comes from a girl aged 2-10 years in good health and CMV-seropositive. Sequences were obtained from PBMCs. The CDR3 loop is CASSERGNTIYF. The CDR3, as DNA: TGTGCCAGCAGTGAACGGGGAAACACCATATATTTT.